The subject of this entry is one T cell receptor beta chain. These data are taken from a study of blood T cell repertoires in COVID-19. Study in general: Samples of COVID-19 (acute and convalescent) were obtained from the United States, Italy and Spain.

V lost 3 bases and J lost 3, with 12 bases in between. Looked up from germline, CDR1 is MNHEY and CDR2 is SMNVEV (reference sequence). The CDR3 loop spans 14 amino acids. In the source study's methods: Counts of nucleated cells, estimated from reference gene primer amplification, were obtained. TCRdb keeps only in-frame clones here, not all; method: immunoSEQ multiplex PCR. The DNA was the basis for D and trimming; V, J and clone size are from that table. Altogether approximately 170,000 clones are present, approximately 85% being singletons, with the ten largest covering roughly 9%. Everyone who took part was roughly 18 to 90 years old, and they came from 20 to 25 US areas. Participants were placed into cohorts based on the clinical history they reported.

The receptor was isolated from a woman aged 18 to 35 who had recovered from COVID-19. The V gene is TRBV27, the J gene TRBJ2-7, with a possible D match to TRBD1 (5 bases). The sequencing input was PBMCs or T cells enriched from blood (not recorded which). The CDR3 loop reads CASSFVRGFYEQYF. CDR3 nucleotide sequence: TGTGCCAGCAGTTTCGTTAGGGGCTTCTACGAGCAGTACTTC.